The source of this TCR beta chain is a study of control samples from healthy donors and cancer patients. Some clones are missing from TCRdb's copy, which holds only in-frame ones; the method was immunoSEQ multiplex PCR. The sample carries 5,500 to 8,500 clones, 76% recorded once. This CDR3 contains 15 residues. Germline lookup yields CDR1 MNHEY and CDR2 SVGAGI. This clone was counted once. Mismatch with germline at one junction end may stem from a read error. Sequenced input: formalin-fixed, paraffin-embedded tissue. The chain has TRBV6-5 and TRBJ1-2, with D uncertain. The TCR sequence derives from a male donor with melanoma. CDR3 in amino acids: CASRPYLGFDYGYIF. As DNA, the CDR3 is TGTGCCAGCAGGCCATATTTAGGGTTCGACTATGGCTACATCTTC.